These 22 T cell receptor beta chains were sequenced from one sample in a study of cytotoxic CD8 clonotypes in ibrutinib-treated CLL. Some clones are missing from TCRdb's copy, which holds only in-frame ones; the method was immunoSEQ multiplex PCR. The data contain over 250,000 clones, around 69% of them singletons. Sequences were derived from PBMCs, sampled at disease progression, from a patient treated with ibrutinib. Receptors originate from a human donor with chronic lymphocytic leukemia.

The chain uses TRBV7-2 and TRBJ1-3, with D possibly TRBD1 on 5 matching bases. Germline assignment: CDR1 SGHTA and CDR2 FQGNSA. The CDR3 spans 15 residues. V dropped 5 bases and J dropped 4 bases, with 15 bases sitting between them. CDR3 region: CASSLGETRGNTIYF. For the CDR3, the DNA is TGTGCCAGCAGCCTGGGGGAGACGCGGGGAAACACCATATATTTT.

The rearrangement joins TRBV7-3 to TRBJ2-1; 11 nucleotides match TRBD2. The junction had 6 bases not matched to a gene; V was cut back by 5 bases and J by 6 bases. This CDR3 has 15 residues. Germline V gene lookup returns CDR1 SGHTA and CDR2 FQGTGA. The CDR3 sequence: CASSLRTSGPNEQFF. The CDR3 nucleotides are TGTGCCAGCAGCCTCCGGACTAGCGGGCCCAATGAGCAGTTCTTC.

This sequence joins TRBV29-1 and TRBJ2-7, with a weak D call TRBD1 (6 bases). Germline CDR1 reads SQVTM; CDR2 reads ANQGSEA. The CDR3 is 11 residues long. Trimming took off 5 bases at V and 6 bases at J, with 11 bases between the two ends. DNA for the CDR3: TGCAGCGTTTATCAGGGGTTCGAGCAGTACTTC. The encoded protein is CSVYQGFEQYF.

V usage is TRBV5-1 and J usage is TRBJ2-3, with TRBD2 matching 14 bases. Germline CDR1 and CDR2: SGHRS and YFSETQ. CDR3 length: 18 residues. V was clipped by 1 base and J by 9 bases; unmatched bases: 13. CDR3 sequence: CASSLRIPTSGGAGTQYF. The CDR3 DNA follows: TGCGCCAGCAGCTTGCGGATCCCGACTAGCGGGGGGGCTGGGACGCAGTATTTT. Drawing the rest from reference TRBV5-1 and TRBJ2-3, the complete variable domain is KAGVTQTPRYLIKTRGQQVTLSCSPISGHRSVSWYQQTPGQGLQFLFEYFSETQRNKGNFPGRFSGRQFSNSRSEMNVSTLELGDSALYLCASSLRIPTSGGAGTQYFGPGTRLTVL.

This clone appeared a few times. The J gene is TRBJ2-3, the V gene TRBV5-4; D is uncertain. CDR3 size: 11 residues. The germline V and J ends were trimmed by 3 bases and 5 bases, with 4 bases remaining between them. Looked up from germline, CDR1 is SGHNT and CDR2 is YYREEE (reference sequence). DNA for the CDR3: TGTGCCAGCAGCTCCCTAGATACGCAGTATTTT. It yields the protein CASSSLDTQYF.

The J gene is TRBJ2-5, the V gene TRBV5-6; D unclear. The CDR3 is made up of 13 amino acids. Trimming stripped 4 bases from V and 2 bases from J, with 9 bases between. Germline CDR1 is SGHDT and CDR2 is YYEEEE. CDR3 loop: CASSVRMQETQYF. CDR3 coding DNA: TGTGCCAGCAGCGTCCGTATGCAAGAGACCCAGTACTTC. Full variable domain (outside the CDR3, taken from reference TRBV5-6 and TRBJ2-5): DAGVTQSPTHLIKTRGQQVTLRCSPKSGHDTVSWYQQALGQGPQFIFQYYEEEERQRGNFPDRFSGHQFPNYSSELNVNALLLGDSALYLCASSVRMQETQYFGPGTRLLVL.

The CDR3 sequence is CASSLSSTYEQYF. CDR3 coding DNA: TGTGCCAGCAGTTTATCATCTACCTACGAGCAGTACTTC. This chain joins TRBV27 and TRBJ2-7; D remains unclear. Trimming removed 0 bases at V and 2 bases at J, with 5 bases between. The CDR3 totals 13 residues. The V gene's germline CDR1 is MNHEY and CDR2 SMNVEV (reference sequence).

This chain uses TRBV10-3 with TRBJ2-6; 12 bases agree with TRBD1. Germline V gene sequence: CDR1 ENHRY, CDR2 SYGVKD. This CDR3 has 20 residues. V lost 2 bases and J lost 2; bases outside the gene matches: 10. The CDR3: CAISELRAGDRGPGANVLTF. In DNA, the CDR3 is TGTGCCATCAGTGAGCTCCGGGCGGGGGACAGGGGGCCTGGGGCCAACGTCCTGACTTTC.

The chain couples TRBV6-4 to TRBJ2-7; 9 nucleotides align to TRBD2. After removal of 7 bases from V and 4 bases from J, the junction contained 2 bases not matched to a gene. Germline V gene lookup returns CDR1 MRHNA and CDR2 SNTAGT. The CDR3 runs to 12 residues. The CDR3 DNA sequence: TGTGCCAGCACTAGCGGGGTATACGAGCAGTACTTC. This codes for CASTSGVYEQYF.

This sequence joins TRBV18 and TRBJ1-3; D is uncertain. Per germline, CDR1 KGHSH and CDR2 LQKENI. The germline V and J ends were trimmed by 3 bases and 0 bases, with 12 bases remaining between them. The CDR3 spans 16 residues. This CDR3 is CASSPGSKVSGNTIYF. The CDR3 nucleotides read TGTGCCAGCTCACCTGGGTCAAAGGTCTCTGGAAACACCATATATTTT.

The chain is built from TRBV5-6 and TRBJ2-7; D call uncertain. Germline CDR1 is SGHDT and CDR2 is YYEEEE. CDR3 size: 11 residues. V lost 4 bases to trimming and J lost 4 bases, with 6 bases between them. CDR3 region: CASSTEYEQYF. As DNA, the CDR3 is TGTGCCAGCAGCACCGAATACGAGCAGTACTTC.

The V and J genes are TRBV7-9 and TRBJ1-2, with D possibly being TRBD1 (5 bases). V was shortened by 3 bases and J by 5 bases, with 10 bases between the two germline ends. CDR1 SEHNR and CDR2 FQNEAQ come from the germline V gene (reference sequence). CDR3 length equals 13 residues. Here the CDR3 DNA reads TGTGCCAGCAGCTTGGCACAGGCGTATGGCTACACCTTC. Encoded protein: CASSLAQAYGYTF.

The genes are TRBV11-3 and TRBJ2-5, with unresolved D. The CDR3 is 13 residues long. Germline CDR1 SGHNT, CDR2 YENEEA. Trimming took 2 bases from V and 3 from J, leaving 7 bases between them. In DNA, the CDR3 is TGTGCCAGCAGCTTACAGGAGAAAGAGACCCAGTACTTC. It encodes CASSLQEKETQYF.

The rearrangement links TRBV10-3 to TRBJ2-2; D gene uncertain. Trimming took off 6 bases at V and 0 bases at J, with 8 bases between the two ends. Looked up from germline, CDR1 is ENHRY and CDR2 is SYGVKD. The CDR3 is 14 amino acids. For the CDR3, the DNA is TGTGCCATCAGGGACGCCACGAACACCGGGGAGCTGTTTTTT. It specifies CAIRDATNTGELFF.

The chain combines TRBV15 with TRBJ2-3; 7 positions agree with TRBD2. CDR3 length: 16 amino acids. Unmatched junction bases numbered 10, after V lost 1 base and J lost 6 bases. Germline assignment: CDR1 LNHNV and CDR2 YYDKDF (reference sequence). The CDR3 coding sequence is TGTGCCACCAGCAGAGCAGGTCGGACTAGAAAGGATACGCAGTATTTT. It codes for CATSRAGRTRKDTQYF.

This chain links TRBV11-3 with TRBJ2-3; D unresolved. Germline V CDR1 and CDR2: SGHNT, YENEEA. CDR3 length: 15 residues. V was pared by 1 base and J by 0 bases, with 8 bases between. CDR3 sequence reads: CASSLALTSTDTQYF. In nucleotides, the CDR3 is TGTGCCAGCAGCTTAGCCCTAACTAGCACAGATACGCAGTATTTT.

The chain uses TRBV5-1 and TRBJ2-7; weak D call: TRBD1 (5 bases). Germline V CDR1 and CDR2: SGHRS, YFSETQ. This CDR3 has 11 residues. V lost 5 bases, J lost 6 bases, and 9 bases lay in between. CDR3 nucleotides: TGCGCCAGCAGAAAGGGGTCCGAGCAGTACTTC. Its protein product is CASRKGSEQYF.

The V gene is TRBV7-9, the J gene TRBJ2-1; maybe TRBD2 (7 bases). The CDR3 contains 13 residues. Germline V lookup: CDR1 SEHNR, CDR2 FQNEAQ (reference sequence). Trimming cost V 5 bases and J 7 bases, with 12 bases left between them. CDR3 in amino acids: CASSHRGGNEQFF. CDR3 bases: TGTGCCAGCAGCCATAGGGGGGGAAATGAGCAGTTCTTC.

This chain links TRBV7-3 with TRBJ2-1, with D unresolved. This CDR3 is built from 16 residues. Trimming stripped 5 bases from V and 4 bases from J, with 18 bases between. The germline V gene encodes CDR1 SGHTA and CDR2 FQGTGA. CDR3 nucleotide sequence: TGTGCCAGCAGCGTCCCAAGAAGCGCCTATTACAATGAGCAGTTCTTC. It yields the protein CASSVPRSAYYNEQFF.

The J gene is TRBJ2-1, the V gene TRBV5-1; D is uncertain. The CDR3 extends over 15 amino acids. The V end was cut by 4 bases, the J end by 0 bases, with 11 bases between. Germline V gives CDR1 SGHRS, CDR2 YFSETQ. The CDR3 bases are TGCGCCAGCAGCCACCCTGCCCGCTCCTACAATGAGCAGTTCTTC. Its protein is CASSHPARSYNEQFF.

The chain combines TRBV9 with TRBJ1-2; 7 bases agree with TRBD1. From germline, CDR1 is SGDLS and CDR2 YYNGEE. J was trimmed by 4 bases and V by 4 bases; bases with no gene match: 7. The CDR3 extends over 14 amino acids. The CDR3 reads CASSKAGQAYGYTF. Here the CDR3 DNA reads TGTGCCAGCAGCAAAGCCGGACAGGCCTATGGCTACACCTTC.

This clone was counted at least ten times. The gene calls are TRBV11-2 and TRBJ1-6; no clear D gene. Between the trimmed V and J ends, which lost 2 bases and 9 bases, there was a span of 17 bases. Germline V gene data show CDR1 as SGHAT and CDR2 as FQNNGV. The CDR3 is made up of 16 amino acids. CDR3 in amino acids: CASSLREGSFTSPLHF. The CDR3 bases are TGTGCCAGCAGCTTACGGGAAGGGTCGTTCACTTCACCCCTCCACTTT.